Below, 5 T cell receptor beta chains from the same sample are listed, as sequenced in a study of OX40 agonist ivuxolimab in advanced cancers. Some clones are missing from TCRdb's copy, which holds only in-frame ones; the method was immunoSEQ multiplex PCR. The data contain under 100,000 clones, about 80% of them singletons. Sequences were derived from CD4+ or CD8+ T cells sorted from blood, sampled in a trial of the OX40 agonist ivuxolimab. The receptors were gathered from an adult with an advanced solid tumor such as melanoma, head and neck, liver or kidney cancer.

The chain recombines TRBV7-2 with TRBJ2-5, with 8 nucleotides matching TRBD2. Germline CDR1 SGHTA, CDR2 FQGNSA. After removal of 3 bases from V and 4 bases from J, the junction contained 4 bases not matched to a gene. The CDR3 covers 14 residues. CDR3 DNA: TGTGCCAGCAGCTTGCTAGCGGGCAGAGAGACCCAGTACTTC. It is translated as CASSLLAGRETQYF.

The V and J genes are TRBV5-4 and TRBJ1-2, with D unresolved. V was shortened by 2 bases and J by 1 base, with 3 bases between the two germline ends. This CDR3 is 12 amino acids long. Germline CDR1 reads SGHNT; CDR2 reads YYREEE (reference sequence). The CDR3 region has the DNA TGTGCCAGCAGCTTAGATAACTATGGCTACACCTTC. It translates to CASSLDNYGYTF.

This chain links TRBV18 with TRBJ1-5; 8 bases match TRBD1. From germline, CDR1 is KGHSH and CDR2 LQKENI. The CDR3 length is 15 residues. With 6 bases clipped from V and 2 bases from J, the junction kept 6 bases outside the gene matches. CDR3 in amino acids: CASSLGQGGNQPQHF. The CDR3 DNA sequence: TGTGCCAGCTCGCTCGGACAGGGTGGCAATCAGCCCCAGCATTTT.

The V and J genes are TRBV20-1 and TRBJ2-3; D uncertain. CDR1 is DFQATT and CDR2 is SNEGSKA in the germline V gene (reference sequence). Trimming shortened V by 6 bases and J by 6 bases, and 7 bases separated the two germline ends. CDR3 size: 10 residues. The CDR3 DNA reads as TGCAGTGCCTGGTGGGATACGCAGTATTTT. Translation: CSAWWDTQYF.

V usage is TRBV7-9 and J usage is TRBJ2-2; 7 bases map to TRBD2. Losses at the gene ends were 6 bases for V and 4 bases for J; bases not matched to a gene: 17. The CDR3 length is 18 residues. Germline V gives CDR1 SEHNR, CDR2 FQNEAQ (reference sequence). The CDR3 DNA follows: TGTGCCAGCAGTTTATGGTTGCGCGGGAGACTCCTCACCGGGGAGCTGTTTTTT. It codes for CASSLWLRGRLLTGELFF.